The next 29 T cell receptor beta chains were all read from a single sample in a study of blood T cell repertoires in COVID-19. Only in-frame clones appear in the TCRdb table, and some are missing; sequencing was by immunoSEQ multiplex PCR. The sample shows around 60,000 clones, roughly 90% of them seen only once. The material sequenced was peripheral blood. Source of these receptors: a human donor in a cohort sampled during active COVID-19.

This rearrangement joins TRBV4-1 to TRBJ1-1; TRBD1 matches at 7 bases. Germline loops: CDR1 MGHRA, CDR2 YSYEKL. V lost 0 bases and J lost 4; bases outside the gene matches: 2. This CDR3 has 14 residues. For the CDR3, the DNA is TGCGCCAGCAGCCAAGATCACAGGGGCACTGAAGCTTTCTTT. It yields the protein CASSQDHRGTEAFF.

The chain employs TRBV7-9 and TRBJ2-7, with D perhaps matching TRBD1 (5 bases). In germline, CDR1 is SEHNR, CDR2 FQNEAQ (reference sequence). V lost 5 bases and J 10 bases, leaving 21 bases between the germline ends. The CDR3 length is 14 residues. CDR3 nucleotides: TGTGCCAGCAGCGTACAGGAGACAGCCTATGACCAGTACTTC. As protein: CASSVQETAYDQYF.

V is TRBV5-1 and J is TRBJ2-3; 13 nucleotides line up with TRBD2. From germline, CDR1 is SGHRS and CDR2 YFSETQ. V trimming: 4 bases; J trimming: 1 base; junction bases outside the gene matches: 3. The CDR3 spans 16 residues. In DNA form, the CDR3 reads TGCGCCAGCAGCGCCGGGACTAGCGGGGGCACAGATACGCAGTATTTT. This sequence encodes CASSAGTSGGTDTQYF.

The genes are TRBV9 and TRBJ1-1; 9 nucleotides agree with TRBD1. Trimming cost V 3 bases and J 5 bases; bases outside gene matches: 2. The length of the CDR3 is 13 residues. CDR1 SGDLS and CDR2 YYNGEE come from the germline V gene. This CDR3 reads CASSGTGETEAFF. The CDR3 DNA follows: TGTGCCAGCAGCGGGACAGGGGAGACTGAAGCTTTCTTT.

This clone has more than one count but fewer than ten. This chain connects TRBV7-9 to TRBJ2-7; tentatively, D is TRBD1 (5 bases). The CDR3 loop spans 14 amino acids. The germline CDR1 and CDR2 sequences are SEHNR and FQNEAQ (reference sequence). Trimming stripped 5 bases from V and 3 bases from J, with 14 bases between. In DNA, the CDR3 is TGTGCCAGCAGCCCAGATGGACAAGTCTACGAGCAGTACTTC. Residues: CASSPDGQVYEQYF.

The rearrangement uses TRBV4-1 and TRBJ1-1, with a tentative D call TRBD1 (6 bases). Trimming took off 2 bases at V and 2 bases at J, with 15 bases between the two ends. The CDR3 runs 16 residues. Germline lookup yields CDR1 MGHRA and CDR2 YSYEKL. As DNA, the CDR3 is TGCGCCAGCAGCCAATTGACAGGAGGTATAAACACTGAAGCTTTCTTT. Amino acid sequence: CASSQLTGGINTEAFF.

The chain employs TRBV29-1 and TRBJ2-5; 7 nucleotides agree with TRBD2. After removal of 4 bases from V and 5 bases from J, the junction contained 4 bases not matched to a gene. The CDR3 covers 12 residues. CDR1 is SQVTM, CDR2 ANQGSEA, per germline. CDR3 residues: CSVVGGWETQYF. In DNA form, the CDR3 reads TGCAGCGTTGTGGGGGGGTGGGAGACCCAGTACTTC. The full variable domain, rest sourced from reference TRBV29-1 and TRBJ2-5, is SAVISQKPSRDICQRGTSLTIQCQVDSQVTMMFWYRQQPGQSLTLIATANQGSEATYESGFVIDKFPISRPNLTFSTLTVSNMSPEDSSIYLCSVVGGWETQYFGPGTRLLVL.

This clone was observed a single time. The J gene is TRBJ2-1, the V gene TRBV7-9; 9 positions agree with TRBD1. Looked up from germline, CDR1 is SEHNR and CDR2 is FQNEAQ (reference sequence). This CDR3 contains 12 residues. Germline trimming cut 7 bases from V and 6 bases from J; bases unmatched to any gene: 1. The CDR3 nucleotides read TGTGCCAGCATGGGACAGGGCAATGAGCAGTTCTTC. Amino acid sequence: CASMGQGNEQFF.

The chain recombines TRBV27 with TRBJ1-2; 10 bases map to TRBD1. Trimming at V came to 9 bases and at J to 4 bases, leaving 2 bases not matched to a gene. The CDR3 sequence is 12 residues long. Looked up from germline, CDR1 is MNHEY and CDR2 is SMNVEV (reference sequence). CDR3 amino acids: CARGDRGYGYTF. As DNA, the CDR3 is TGTGCCAGGGGGGACAGGGGCTATGGCTACACCTTC.

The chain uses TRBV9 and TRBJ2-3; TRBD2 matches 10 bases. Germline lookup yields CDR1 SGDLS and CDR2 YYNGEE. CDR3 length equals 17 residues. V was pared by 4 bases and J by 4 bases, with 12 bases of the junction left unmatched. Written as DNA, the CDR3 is TGTGCCAGCAGCCCCCCCTCTAGCGGGGGTCCGGCAGATACGCAGTATTTT. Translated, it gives CASSPPSSGGPADTQYF.

This chain's CDR3 is CSVGLNGNTEAFF. The CDR3 DNA reads TGCAGCGTTGGACTAAATGGGAACACTGAAGCTTTCTTT. The chain uses TRBV29-1 and TRBJ1-1; D not certain. V lost 4 bases, J lost 1 base, and 10 bases lay in between. CDR3 size: 13 residues. The germline V gene has CDR1 SQVTM and CDR2 ANQGSEA. Drawing the rest from reference TRBV29-1 and TRBJ1-1, the complete variable domain is SAVISQKPSRDICQRGTSLTIQCQVDSQVTMMFWYRQQPGQSLTLIATANQGSEATYESGFVIDKFPISRPNLTFSTLTVSNMSPEDSSIYLCSVGLNGNTEAFFGQGTRLTVV.

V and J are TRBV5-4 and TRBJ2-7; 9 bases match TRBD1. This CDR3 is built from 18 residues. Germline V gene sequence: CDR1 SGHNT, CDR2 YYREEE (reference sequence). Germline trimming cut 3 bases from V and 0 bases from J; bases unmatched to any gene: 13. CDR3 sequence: CASSSPNSQGAYSYEQYF. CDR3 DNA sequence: TGTGCCAGCAGCTCGCCCAACTCACAGGGGGCCTACTCCTACGAGCAGTACTTC.

The CDR3 bases are TGTGCCACCGCAACCGGGGGTTTTGGGGACATTCAGTACTTC. Residues: CATATGGFGDIQYF. This rearrangement joins TRBV5-4 to TRBJ2-4, with D perhaps TRBD2 (6 bases). This CDR3 has 14 amino acids. Per the germline V gene, CDR1 is SGHNT and CDR2 is YYREEE (reference sequence). V lost 9 bases and J 8 bases, leaving 21 bases between the germline ends.

CDR3 region: CASSWGQPEQYF. The CDR3 DNA reads as TGTGCCAGCAGCTGGGGACAGCCCGAGCAGTACTTC. J is TRBJ2-7 and V is TRBV7-9, with TRBD1 matching 7 bases. This CDR3 region has 12 residues. Trimming took 4 bases from V and 6 from J; bases not matched to a gene: 3. CDR1 and CDR2 from the germline V gene are SEHNR and FQNEAQ (reference sequence).

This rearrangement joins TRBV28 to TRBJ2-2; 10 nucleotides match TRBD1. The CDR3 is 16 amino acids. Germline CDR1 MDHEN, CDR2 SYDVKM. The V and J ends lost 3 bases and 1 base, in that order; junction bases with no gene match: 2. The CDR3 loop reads CASSFGTGVNTGELFF. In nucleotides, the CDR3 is TGTGCCAGCAGTTTCGGGACAGGGGTGAACACCGGGGAGCTGTTTTTT.

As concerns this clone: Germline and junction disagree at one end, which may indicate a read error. The CDR3 loop is CASSLGTSKLGF. The DNA for the CDR3 is TGTGCCAGCAGCCTAGGGACTTCGAAACTGGGTTTT. V and J are TRBV11-2 and TRBJ2-3; D possibly corresponds to TRBD2 (6 bases). The CDR3 consists of 12 residues. In germline, CDR1 is SGHAT, CDR2 FQNNGV.

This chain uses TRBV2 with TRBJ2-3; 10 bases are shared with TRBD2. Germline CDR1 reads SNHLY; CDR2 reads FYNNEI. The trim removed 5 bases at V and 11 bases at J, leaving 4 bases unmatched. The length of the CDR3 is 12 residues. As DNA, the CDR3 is TGTGCCAGCAGTTCTAGCGGGGGTGGGCAGTATTTT. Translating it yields CASSSSGGGQYF. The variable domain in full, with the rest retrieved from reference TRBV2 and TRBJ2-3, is EPEVTQTPSHQVTQMGQEVILRCVPISNHLYFYWYRQILGQKVEFLVSFYNNEISEKSEIFDDQFSVERPDGSNFTLKIRSTKLEDSAMYFCASSSSGGGQYFGPGTRLTVL.

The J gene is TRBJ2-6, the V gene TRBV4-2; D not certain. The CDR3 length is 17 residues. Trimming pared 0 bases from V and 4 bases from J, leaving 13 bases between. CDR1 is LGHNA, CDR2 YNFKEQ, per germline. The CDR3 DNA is TGTGCCAGCAGCCAAGATCGAGCGCGACCGGGGGCCAACGTCCTGACTTTC. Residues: CASSQDRARPGANVLTF.

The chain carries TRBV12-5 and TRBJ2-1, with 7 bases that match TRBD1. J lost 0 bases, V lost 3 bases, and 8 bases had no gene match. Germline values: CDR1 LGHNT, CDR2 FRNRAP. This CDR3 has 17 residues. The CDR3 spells CASGLSSGQFSYNEQFF. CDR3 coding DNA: TGTGCTAGTGGTTTATCCTCGGGACAGTTCTCCTACAATGAGCAGTTCTTC.

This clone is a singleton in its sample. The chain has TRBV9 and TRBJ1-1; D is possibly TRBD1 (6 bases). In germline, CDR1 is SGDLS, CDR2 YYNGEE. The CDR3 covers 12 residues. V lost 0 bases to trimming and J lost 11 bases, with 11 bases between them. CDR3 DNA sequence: TGTGCCAGCAGCGTAGGGGGGGGGCTGGCTTTCTTT. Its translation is CASSVGGGLAFF.

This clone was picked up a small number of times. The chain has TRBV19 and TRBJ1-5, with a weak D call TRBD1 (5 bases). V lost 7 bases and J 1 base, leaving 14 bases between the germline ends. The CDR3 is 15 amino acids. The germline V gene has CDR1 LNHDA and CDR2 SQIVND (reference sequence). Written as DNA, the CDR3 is TGTGCCAGTACCAAGGAAGGGGCCAGCAATCAGCCCCAGCATTTT. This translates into CASTKEGASNQPQHF.

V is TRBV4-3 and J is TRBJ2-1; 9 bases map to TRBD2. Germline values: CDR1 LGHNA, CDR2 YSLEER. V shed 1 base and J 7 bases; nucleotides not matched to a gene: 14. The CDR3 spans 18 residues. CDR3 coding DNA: TGCGCCAGCAGCCAAGCTCATTGGGCGGGAGGGCCGGGAAATGAGCAGTTCTTC. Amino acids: CASSQAHWAGGPGNEQFF.

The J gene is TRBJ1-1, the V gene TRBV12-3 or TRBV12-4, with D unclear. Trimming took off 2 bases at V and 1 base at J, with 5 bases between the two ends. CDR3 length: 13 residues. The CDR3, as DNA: TGTGCCAGCAGTTTAACACGGAACACTGAAGCTTTCTTT. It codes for CASSLTRNTEAFF.

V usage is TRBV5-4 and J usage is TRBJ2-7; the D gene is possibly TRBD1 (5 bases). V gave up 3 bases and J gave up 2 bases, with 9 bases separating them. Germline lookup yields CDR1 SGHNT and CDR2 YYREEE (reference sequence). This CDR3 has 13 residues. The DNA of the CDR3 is TGTGCCAGCAGCTATGGGGCCCCCTACGAGCAGTACTTC. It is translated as CASSYGAPYEQYF.

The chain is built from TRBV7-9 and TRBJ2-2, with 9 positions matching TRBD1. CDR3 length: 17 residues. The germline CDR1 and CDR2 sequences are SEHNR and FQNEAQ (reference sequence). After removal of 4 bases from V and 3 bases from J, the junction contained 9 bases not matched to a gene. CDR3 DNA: TGTGCCAGCAGCTATAAACAGGGGGCAAAGTACACCGGGGAGCTGTTTTTT. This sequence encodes CASSYKQGAKYTGELFF.

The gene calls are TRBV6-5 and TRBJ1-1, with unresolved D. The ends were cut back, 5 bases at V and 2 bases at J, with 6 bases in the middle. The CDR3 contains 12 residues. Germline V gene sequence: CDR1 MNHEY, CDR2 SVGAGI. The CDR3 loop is CASSPPNTEAFF. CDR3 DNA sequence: TGTGCCAGCAGTCCCCCTAACACTGAAGCTTTCTTT.

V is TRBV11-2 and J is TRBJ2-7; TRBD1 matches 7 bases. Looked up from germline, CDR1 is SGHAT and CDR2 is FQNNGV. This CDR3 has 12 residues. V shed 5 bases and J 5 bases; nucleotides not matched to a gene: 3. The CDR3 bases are TGTGCCAGCAGCCGAGACAGGGACGAGCAGTACTTC. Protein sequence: CASSRDRDEQYF.

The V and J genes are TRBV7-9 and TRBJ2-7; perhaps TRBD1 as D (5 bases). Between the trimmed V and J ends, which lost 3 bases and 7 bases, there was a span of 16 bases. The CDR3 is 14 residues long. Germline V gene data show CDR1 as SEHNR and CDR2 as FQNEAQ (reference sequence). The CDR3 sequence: CASSLGGASEEQYF. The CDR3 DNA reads TGTGCCAGCAGCTTGGGTGGGGCAAGCGAAGAGCAGTACTTC.

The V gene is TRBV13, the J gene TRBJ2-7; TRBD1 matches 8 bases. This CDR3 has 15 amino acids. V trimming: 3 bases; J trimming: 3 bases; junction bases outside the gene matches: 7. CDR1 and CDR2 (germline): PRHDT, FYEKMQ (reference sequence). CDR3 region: CASSFDRGRNYEQYF. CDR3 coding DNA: TGTGCCAGCAGCTTTGACAGGGGCCGGAACTACGAGCAGTACTTC.